The 23 T cell receptor beta chains presented below share a single source sample, sequenced in a study of cytomegalovirus exposure and HLA in healthy donors. The study ran its PCR with 60 Vbeta and 13 Jbeta primers. Generated by immunoSEQ multiplex PCR, the TCRdb table keeps only in-frame clones and is missing some. The data show 95,000 to 110,000 clones, 81% seen once. The sequenced sample consisted of PBMCs. These receptors came from a man in his thirties or forties in good health and CMV-seronegative.

This rearrangement joins TRBV7-8 to TRBJ1-5; D might be TRBD1 (5 bases). The V gene's germline CDR1 is SGHVS and CDR2 FQNEAQ. This CDR3 has 15 amino acids. V lost 2 bases and J lost 4, with 12 bases in between. The CDR3 loop reads CASSLRSGVNQPQHF. The CDR3 DNA sequence: TGTGCCAGCAGCTTAAGGTCGGGGGTTAATCAGCCCCAGCATTTT.

This clone is a singleton in its sample. The rearrangement links TRBV7-2 to TRBJ2-2, with D possibly TRBD1 on 5 matching bases. With 5 bases removed from V and 6 bases from J, the gap between germline ends came to 19 bases. CDR3 size: 16 residues. Germline-derived CDR1 and CDR2 are SGHTA and FQGNSA. CDR3 sequence (DNA): TGTGCCAGCAGCCCGGACATAGCCCCATTGGCCGGGGAGCTGTTTTTT. This encodes CASSPDIAPLAGELFF. The full variable domain, rest sourced from reference TRBV7-2 and TRBJ2-2, is GAGVSQSPSNKVTEKGKDVELRCDPISGHTALYWYRQSLGQGLEFLIYFQGNSAPDKSGLPSDRFSAERTGGSVSTLTIQRTQQEDSAVYLCASSPDIAPLAGELFFGEGSRLTVL.

This clone was recorded a few times. J is TRBJ1-5 and V is TRBV6-1, with 7 bases matching TRBD1. Trimming removed 0 bases from V and 4 bases from J; junction bases left unmatched: 9. Looked up from germline, CDR1 is MNHNS and CDR2 is SASEGT. CDR3 length: 17 residues. CDR3 nucleotides: TGTGCCAGCAGTGAAGCAGGGGGCAGGGGGGTGAATCAGCCCCAGCATTTT. This gives the protein CASSEAGGRGVNQPQHF.

This clone was detected once. The V gene is TRBV7-2, the J gene TRBJ2-1, with 15 bases lining up with TRBD2. V was pared by 2 bases and J by 8 bases, with 4 bases of the junction left unmatched. The germline CDR1 and CDR2 sequences are SGHTA and FQGNSA. The CDR3 contains 16 residues. CDR3 in DNA: TGTGCCAGCAGCTTATATGGACTAGCGGGAGGGGATGAGCAGTTCTTC. The encoded protein is CASSLYGLAGGDEQFF.

The chain employs TRBV28 and TRBJ1-5; 8 bases fit TRBD1. V lost 8 bases, J lost 3 bases, and 9 bases stayed unmatched. The CDR3 spans 15 residues. Germline CDR1 reads MDHEN; CDR2 reads SYDVKM. As DNA, the CDR3 is TGTGCCAGCCTTGGACAGGGAAGTTACAATCAGCCCCAGCATTTT. Protein: CASLGQGSYNQPQHF.

The J gene is TRBJ1-6, the V gene TRBV6-5; weak D call: TRBD1 (5 bases). The CDR3 loop spans 16 amino acids. Germline values: CDR1 MNHEY, CDR2 SVGAGI. V gave up 2 bases and J gave up 7 bases, with 15 bases separating them. The CDR3 sequence: CASSYSPGNPNSPLHF. CDR3 nucleotide sequence: TGTGCCAGCAGTTACAGTCCAGGGAATCCGAATTCACCCCTCCACTTT.

This clone was observed once. The rearrangement joins TRBV28 to TRBJ2-7; possible D gene TRBD1, 6 bases. Germline lookup yields CDR1 MDHEN and CDR2 SYDVKM. The CDR3 length is 15 residues. The V gene lost 5 bases and the J gene lost 5 bases, with 19 bases spanning the gap. CDR3 in DNA: TGTGCCAGCAGTCCCAAACGACAGGTAATGGACGAGCAGTACTTC. Translated, it gives CASSPKRQVMDEQYF.

This chain links TRBV5-1 with TRBJ2-5, with a weak D call TRBD2 (5 bases). The V end was cut by 4 bases, the J end by 5 bases, with 6 bases between. The CDR3 runs to 11 residues. Germline V gene lookup returns CDR1 SGHRS and CDR2 YFSETQ. CDR3 bases: TGCGCCAGCAGCACGGGGGAGACCCAGTACTTC. This sequence encodes CASSTGETQYF.

This clone was seen only a few times. The V and J genes are TRBV5-1 and TRBJ2-1; TRBD1 aligns across 8 bases. The CDR3 is 16 residues long. Germline trimming cut 2 bases from V and 3 bases from J; bases unmatched to any gene: 7. The germline gives CDR1 SGHRS, CDR2 YFSETQ. CDR3 DNA: TGCGCCAGCAGCTTCGGCACAGGGGGGCTCTACAATGAGCAGTTCTTC. It is translated as CASSFGTGGLYNEQFF.

This chain joins TRBV11-3 and TRBJ2-7, with D perhaps TRBD1 (6 bases). CDR3 length: 16 amino acids. Germline V gene sequence: CDR1 SGHNT, CDR2 YENEEA. V was clipped by 2 bases and J by 0 bases, with 14 bases between them. CDR3 loop: CASSLSRRGGSYEQYF. In nucleotides, the CDR3 is TGTGCCAGCAGCTTATCCCGGAGAGGGGGCTCCTACGAGCAGTACTTC.

This chain connects TRBV4-1 to TRBJ2-1; no reliable D call. Looked up from germline, CDR1 is MGHRA and CDR2 is YSYEKL. Trimming shortened V by 2 bases and J by 7 bases, and 3 bases separated the two germline ends. The CDR3 length is 11 residues. The CDR3 sequence: CASSQLNEQFF. CDR3 sequence (DNA): TGCGCCAGCAGCCAATTAAATGAGCAGTTCTTC.

The CDR3 DNA follows: TGTGCCAGCAGAAAGACGGGACATAGCAATCAGCCCCAGCATTTT. Translated, it gives CASRKTGHSNQPQHF. The chain uses TRBV6-5 and TRBJ1-5, with D perhaps TRBD1 (6 bases). Trimming removed 6 bases from V and 0 bases from J, with 12 bases in between. This CDR3 is built from 15 residues. Per the germline V gene, CDR1 is MNHEY and CDR2 is SVGAGI.

The chain is built from TRBV28 and TRBJ2-2; TRBD2 matches 9 bases. Germline lookup yields CDR1 MDHEN and CDR2 SYDVKM. The J segment lost 7 bases and the V segment lost 8 bases, leaving 14 bases of the junction unmatched. This CDR3 contains 16 residues. Written as DNA, the CDR3 is TGTGCCAGCCGGGAACAAATAGCGGGAGCGGTCGGGGAGCTGTTTTTT. Encoded protein: CASREQIAGAVGELFF.

The chain links TRBV11-3 to TRBJ2-1, with 9 bases that match TRBD2. The CDR3 length is 15 residues. Germline-derived CDR1 and CDR2 are SGHNT and YENEEA. V lost 8 bases and J lost 5; bases outside the gene matches: 10. The CDR3 sequence is CASDLLAGDNNEQFF. In DNA form, the CDR3 reads TGTGCCAGCGACTTATTAGCGGGGGATAACAATGAGCAGTTCTTC. The entire variable domain, with the rest obtained from reference TRBV11-3 and TRBJ2-1, is as follows: EAGVVQSPRYKIIEKKQPVAFWCNPISGHNTLYWYLQNLGQGPELLIRYENEEAVDDSQLPKDRFSAERLKGVDSTLKIQPAELGDSAVYLCASDLLAGDNNEQFFGPGTRLTVL.

V usage is TRBV19 and J usage is TRBJ1-2, with TRBD1 identical over 7 bases. This CDR3 has 14 amino acids. Trimming cost V 3 bases and J 8 bases; bases outside gene matches: 9. The germline gives CDR1 LNHDA, CDR2 SQIVND (reference sequence). CDR3 bases: TGTGCCAGTAGTATCCTTGACAGGGATAGAGGCTACACCTTC. The encoded protein is CASSILDRDRGYTF. Full variable domain (missing parts from reference TRBV19 and TRBJ1-2): DGGITQSPKYLFRKEGQNVTLSCEQNLNHDAMYWYRQDPGQGLRLIYYSQIVNDFQKGDIAEGYSVSREKKESFPLTVTSAQKNPTAFYLCASSILDRDRGYTFGSGTRLTVV.

The chain has TRBV30 and TRBJ1-2; a weak D match, TRBD1 (6 bases). Germline values: CDR1 GTSNPN, CDR2 SVGIG (reference sequence). V lost 3 bases to trimming and J lost 8 bases, with 16 bases between them. The CDR3 sequence is 13 residues long. Here the CDR3 reads CAWSATGYSGYTF. The CDR3 bases are TGTGCCTGGAGCGCCACAGGGTATAGCGGCTACACCTTC. Filled out from reference TRBV30 and TRBJ1-2, the complete variable domain reads SQTIHQWPATLVQPVGSPLSLECTVEGTSNPNLYWYRQAAGRGLQLLFYSVGIGQISSEVPQNLSASRPQDRQFILSSKKLLLSDSGFYLCAWSATGYSGYTFGSGTRLTVV.

This rearrangement joins TRBV6-5 to TRBJ1-1; 7 bases fit TRBD1. There are 15 residues in the CDR3. Germline lookup yields CDR1 MNHEY and CDR2 SVGAGI. The V and J ends lost 5 bases and 6 bases, in that order; junction bases with no gene match: 12. Written as DNA, the CDR3 is TGTGCCAGCAGTAAAAGACAGGGCTATGGCCCTGAAGCTTTCTTT. Protein: CASSKRQGYGPEAFF.

V gene TRBV7-9 combines with J gene TRBJ2-3; D possibly corresponds to TRBD1 (6 bases). This CDR3 contains 14 residues. With 5 bases removed from V and 4 bases from J, the gap between germline ends came to 13 bases. CDR1 is SEHNR, CDR2 FQNEAQ, per germline (reference sequence). CDR3 DNA: TGTGCCAGCAGCCTACCTTGGGGGCCAGATACGCAGTATTTT. The encoded protein is CASSLPWGPDTQYF.

V gene TRBV18 combines with J gene TRBJ1-4; perhaps TRBD1 as D (6 bases). The length of the CDR3 is 15 residues. V was cut by 0 bases and J by 5 bases, with 10 bases left in between. Germline CDR1 and CDR2: KGHSH and LQKENI. CDR3 sequence (DNA): TGTGCCAGCTCACCACCTATCCAGGGGAATGAAAAACTGTTTTTT. It yields the protein CASSPPIQGNEKLFF. Drawing the rest from reference TRBV18 and TRBJ1-4, the complete variable domain is NAGVMQNPRHLVRRRGQEARLRCSPMKGHSHVYWYRQLPEEGLKFMVYLQKENIIDESGMPKERFSAEFPKEGPSILRIQQVVRGDSAAYFCASSPPIQGNEKLFFGSGTQLSVL.

V is TRBV5-4 and J is TRBJ2-5; 9 bases are shared with TRBD2. CDR3 length: 14 amino acids. Looked up from germline, CDR1 is SGHNT and CDR2 is YYREEE (reference sequence). The trim removed 3 bases at V and 5 bases at J, leaving 5 bases unmatched. The CDR3: CASSWRGGAETQYF. The DNA for the CDR3 is TGTGCCAGCAGCTGGCGCGGGGGGGCTGAGACCCAGTACTTC.

The chain combines TRBV5-5 with TRBJ1-2; D ambiguous. V was pared by 4 bases and J by 6 bases, with 16 bases between. The CDR3 runs 14 residues. Germline CDR1 and CDR2: SGHKS and YYEKEE (reference sequence). CDR3 region: CASSPGPGNHGYTF. The CDR3 DNA follows: TGTGCCAGCAGCCCAGGTCCCGGGAATCATGGCTACACCTTC.

The chain couples TRBV7-3 to TRBJ1-1; 9 positions match TRBD1. Germline-derived CDR1 and CDR2 are SGHTA and FQGTGA. With V trimmed by 4 bases and J by 3 bases, 3 bases remained unmatched. The CDR3 runs to 14 residues. This chain's CDR3 is CASSSGQGHTEAFF. The CDR3, as DNA: TGTGCCAGCAGCTCGGGACAGGGTCACACTGAAGCTTTCTTT. The full variable domain, its missing parts supplied by reference TRBV7-3 and TRBJ1-1, is GAGVSQTPSNKVTEKGKYVELRCDPISGHTALYWYRQSLGQGPEFLIYFQGTGAADDSGLPNDRFFAVRPEGSVSTLKIQRTERGDSAVYLCASSSGQGHTEAFFGQGTRLTVV.

This rearrangement joins TRBV5-6 to TRBJ1-5; TRBD1 is a possible D gene (6 bases). CDR1 is SGHDT, CDR2 YYEEEE, per germline. V was cut by 5 bases and J by 7 bases, with 19 bases left in between. CDR3 length: 15 amino acids. CDR3 sequence: CASSTGGGPRQPQHF. The CDR3 region has the DNA TGTGCCAGCAGTACCGGGGGGGGCCCCCGACAGCCCCAGCATTTT.